The 20 T cell receptor beta chains given below trace back to one sample, sequenced in a study of cytomegalovirus exposure and HLA in healthy donors. With 60 Vbeta and 13 Jbeta primers, the PCR was carried out. TCRdb's copy holds only in-frame clones and misses some; the assay was immunoSEQ multiplex PCR. The sample has roughly 140,000 clones; 79% are singletons. Source material: PBMCs. These receptors were taken from a man aged 45-65 years in good health and CMV-seropositive.

There are a few counts of this clone. V and J are TRBV6-5 and TRBJ2-7; possibly TRBD1 for D (6 bases). Between the trimmed V and J ends, which lost 6 bases and 7 bases, there was a span of 13 bases. The germline V gene encodes CDR1 MNHEY and CDR2 SVGAGI. The CDR3 is 12 amino acids. The CDR3 loop reads CASSSGVGEQYF. In DNA form, the CDR3 reads TGTGCCAGCAGCTCAGGGGTCGGGGAGCAGTACTTC.

The V call is TRBV25-1, the J call TRBJ1-3; 7 bases line up with TRBD1. Germline CDR1 and CDR2: MGHDK and SYGVNS. V dropped 3 bases and J dropped 3; count of bases not matched to a gene: 5. The CDR3 length is 15 residues. CDR3 bases: TGTGCCAGCAGTGACTCCAGGGGGAGTGGAAACACCATATATTTT. This codes for CASSDSRGSGNTIYF.

The chain uses TRBV9 and TRBJ2-2; maybe TRBD2 (7 bases). Germline loops: CDR1 SGDLS, CDR2 YYNGEE. Trimming stripped 3 bases from V and 0 bases from J, with 15 bases between. There are 17 residues in the CDR3. CDR3 bases: TGTGCCAGCAGCGGACCTAGGGGGGGGACGAACACCGGGGAGCTGTTTTTT. Its translation: CASSGPRGGTNTGELFF.

The chain is built from TRBV28 and TRBJ1-1, with TRBD1 identical over 8 bases. Germline V gives CDR1 MDHEN, CDR2 SYDVKM. Trimming removed 7 bases from V and 0 bases from J; junction bases left unmatched: 7. The CDR3 contains 15 residues. In DNA form, the CDR3 reads TGTGCCAGCACATTCACAGGGGGAGTGAACACTGAAGCTTTCTTT. This codes for CASTFTGGVNTEAFF.

The chain combines TRBV2 with TRBJ2-1; 10 positions agree with TRBD2. There are 13 residues in the CDR3. Trimming at V came to 6 bases and at J to 5 bases, leaving 1 base not matched to a gene. Germline V gene data show CDR1 as SNHLY and CDR2 as FYNNEI. The CDR3, as DNA: TGTGCCAGCAGACTAGCGGGAAACAATGAGCAGTTCTTC. Translation gives CASRLAGNNEQFF.

V and J are TRBV29-1 and TRBJ2-5, with 11 nucleotides matching TRBD2. The J call may be incorrect, as the DNA end agrees better with TRBJ2-7. CDR1 and CDR2 from the germline V gene are SQVTM and ANQGSEA. The CDR3 runs to 14 residues. The CDR3 DNA sequence: TGCAGCGCCCGGACTAGCGGGTCTTCCTACGAGCAGTACTTC. It yields the protein CSARTSGSSYEQYF.

The chain couples TRBV19 to TRBJ2-4; TRBD2 matches 12 bases. V was pared by 3 bases and J by 3 bases, with 3 bases of the junction left unmatched. Germline V lookup: CDR1 LNHDA, CDR2 SQIVND (reference sequence). This CDR3 is 16 amino acids long. Here the CDR3 DNA reads TGTGCCAGTAGTATCCCGACTAGCGGGAGCAAAAACATTCAGTACTTC. Amino acids: CASSIPTSGSKNIQYF.

The chain joins TRBV2 to TRBJ1-1; no firm D call. CDR1 is SNHLY, CDR2 FYNNEI, per germline. The CDR3 runs 14 residues. The V gene lost 2 bases and the J gene lost 2 bases, with 9 bases spanning the gap. CDR3 region: CASSEIGRNTEAFF. CDR3 bases: TGTGCCAGCAGTGAAATAGGGAGAAACACTGAAGCTTTCTTT.

The rearrangement links TRBV28 to TRBJ1-6; 8 bases agree with TRBD1. Germline CDR1 is MDHEN and CDR2 is SYDVKM. The CDR3 runs 18 residues. V trimming: 5 bases; J trimming: 10 bases; junction bases outside the gene matches: 19. The CDR3 nucleotides are TGTGCCAGCAGTCCCGATCCCGCAAGAGGACAGGGACGATCACCCCTCCACTTT. It encodes CASSPDPARGQGRSPLHF. The full variable domain, in which reference TRBV28 and TRBJ1-6 provide the parts outside the CDR3, is DVKVTQSSRYLVKRTGEKVFLECVQDMDHENMFWYRQDPGLGLRLIYFSYDVKMKEKGDIPEGYSVSREKKERFSLILESASTNQTSMYLCASSPDPARGQGRSPLHFGNGTRLTVT.

The genes are TRBV5-1 and TRBJ2-5; a weak D match, TRBD2 (6 bases). The CDR3 totals 14 residues. The germline CDR1 and CDR2 sequences are SGHRS and YFSETQ. V was trimmed by 4 bases and J by 3 bases, leaving 13 bases between them. The CDR3 DNA reads TGCGCCAGCAGCGCCACCTTAGCGGAAGAGACCCAGTACTTC. Translated: CASSATLAEETQYF.

The chain joins TRBV4-1 to TRBJ1-2; TRBD1 agrees at 7 bases. The CDR3 is 16 amino acids. V lost 1 base and J lost 3; bases outside the gene matches: 8. Germline CDR1 and CDR2: MGHRA and YSYEKL. CDR3 residues: CASSQGQTGTDYGYTF. The CDR3 DNA sequence: TGCGCCAGCAGCCAAGGGCAGACAGGGACGGACTATGGCTACACCTTC.

The chain couples TRBV19 to TRBJ1-2, with TRBD1 as a possible D gene (6 bases). Trimming cost V 9 bases and J 4 bases, with 21 bases left between them. The CDR3 covers 15 residues. The germline CDR1 and CDR2 sequences are LNHDA and SQIVND (reference sequence). In nucleotides, the CDR3 is TGTGCCAGCCCCGAGGTGGGGGCAAGGGTCTATGGCTACACCTTC. It specifies CASPEVGARVYGYTF.

This chain links TRBV28 with TRBJ2-1; TRBD2 matches 11 bases. Germline V CDR1 and CDR2: MDHEN, SYDVKM. The CDR3 contains 16 residues. V lost 6 bases, J lost 0 bases, and 4 bases stayed unmatched. CDR3 region: CASSSGTSGSYNEQFF. CDR3 coding DNA: TGTGCCAGCAGCAGTGGGACTAGCGGCTCCTACAATGAGCAGTTCTTC. Full variable domain (outside the CDR3, taken from reference TRBV28 and TRBJ2-1): DVKVTQSSRYLVKRTGEKVFLECVQDMDHENMFWYRQDPGLGLRLIYFSYDVKMKEKGDIPEGYSVSREKKERFSLILESASTNQTSMYLCASSSGTSGSYNEQFFGPGTRLTVL.

The genes are TRBV11-2 and TRBJ2-7, with 8 bases matching TRBD1. The CDR3 is made up of 14 amino acids. Germline V gene data show CDR1 as SGHAT and CDR2 as FQNNGV. V dropped 5 bases and J dropped 2; count of bases not matched to a gene: 5. The CDR3 coding sequence is TGTGCCAGCAGCCCCGGACAGGGTGCCTACGAGCAGTACTTC. Its protein is CASSPGQGAYEQYF.

The V and J genes are TRBV5-1 and TRBJ2-3; D is unclear. From germline, CDR1 is SGHRS and CDR2 YFSETQ. The CDR3 has 11 amino acids. Trimming shortened V by 2 bases and J by 4 bases, and 2 bases separated the two germline ends. The CDR3 protein is CASSFADTQYF. CDR3 nucleotides: TGCGCCAGCAGCTTCGCAGATACGCAGTATTTT.

V usage is TRBV5-1 and J usage is TRBJ1-6; TRBD1 agrees at 7 bases. The V gene's germline CDR1 is SGHRS and CDR2 YFSETQ. The trim removed 3 bases at V and 7 bases at J, leaving 4 bases unmatched. The CDR3 is 14 amino acids. DNA for the CDR3: TGCGCCAGCAGCTCCCGGGACAGAAATTCACCCCTCCACTTT. Translation: CASSSRDRNSPLHF.

This clone has more than one count but fewer than ten. Germline is not matched at one junction end, which may reflect a read error. This chain connects TRBV27 to TRBJ1-5, with a weak D call TRBD1 (5 bases). Germline V gives CDR1 MNHEY, CDR2 SMNVEV (reference sequence). The CDR3 has 16 residues. Written as DNA, the CDR3 is TGTGCCAGCAGATTATTTAGTTTGGGGGGAGGACAGCCCCAGCATTTT. Protein: CASRLFSLGGGQPQHF.

The chain carries TRBV14 and TRBJ2-1; D remains ambiguous. Germline CDR1 and CDR2: SGHDN and FVKESK. Between the trimmed V and J ends, which lost 0 bases and 3 bases, there was a span of 15 bases. CDR3 length equals 17 residues. CDR3 in DNA: TGTGCCAGCAGCCAAGAGTGGTACTTCTTGAACTACAATGAGCAGTTCTTC. Protein product: CASSQEWYFLNYNEQFF. The variable domain in full, completed from reference TRBV14 and TRBJ2-1, reads EAGVTQFPSHSVIEKGQTVTLRCDPISGHDNLYWYRRVMGKEIKFLLHFVKESKQDESGMPNNRFLAERTGGTYSTLKVQPAELEDSGVYFCASSQEWYFLNYNEQFFGPGTRLTVL.

The sample holds a few counts of this clone. The chain links TRBV19 to TRBJ2-3, with TRBD1 as a possible D gene (5 bases). The CDR3 totals 14 residues. The V end was cut by 3 bases, the J end by 1 base, with 8 bases between. Germline V CDR1 and CDR2: LNHDA, SQIVND (reference sequence). The CDR3 spells CASSMVRGTDTQYF. For the CDR3, the DNA is TGTGCCAGTAGTATGGTCAGGGGCACAGATACGCAGTATTTT. Supplemented by reference TRBV19 and TRBJ2-3, the full variable domain reads DGGITQSPKYLFRKEGQNVTLSCEQNLNHDAMYWYRQDPGQGLRLIYYSQIVNDFQKGDIAEGYSVSREKKESFPLTVTSAQKNPTAFYLCASSMVRGTDTQYFGPGTRLTVL.

The sample holds one count of this clone. This chain links TRBV29-1 with TRBJ2-5; 7 bases align to TRBD2. V lost 3 bases and J lost 1; bases outside the gene matches: 2. CDR1 SQVTM and CDR2 ANQGSEA come from the germline V gene. The CDR3 contains 13 residues. The CDR3 here is CSVEGGSQETQYF. In DNA form, the CDR3 reads TGCAGCGTTGAGGGGGGGTCCCAAGAGACCCAGTACTTC.